Given below is one T cell receptor beta chain in context. Its matching antigen is unknown. Sequencing was performed with immunoSEQ multiplex PCR; in TCRdb, only in-frame clones are kept and a portion is missing. This table holds 120,000 to 150,000 clones, around nine tenths found once. These data come from a study of T cell responses to AZD1222 COVID-19 vaccine. Broader study findings: Along spike, vaccine-associated CD4 TCRs were found throughout, with dominance at 160-218 and 743-854.

This CDR3 has 15 amino acids. Germline CDR1 and CDR2: SGHDT and YYEEEE. Between the trimmed V and J ends, which lost 4 bases and 2 bases, there was a span of 13 bases. The chain recombines TRBV5-6 with TRBJ1-5, with D unclear. The origin of this receptor is an adult in good health. The material was peripheral blood, obtained on day 0 of AZD1222 vaccination. The chain's CDR3 is CASSPAGRGNQPQHF. CDR3 in DNA: TGTGCCAGCAGCCCCGCCGGTAGGGGCAATCAGCCCCAGCATTTT.